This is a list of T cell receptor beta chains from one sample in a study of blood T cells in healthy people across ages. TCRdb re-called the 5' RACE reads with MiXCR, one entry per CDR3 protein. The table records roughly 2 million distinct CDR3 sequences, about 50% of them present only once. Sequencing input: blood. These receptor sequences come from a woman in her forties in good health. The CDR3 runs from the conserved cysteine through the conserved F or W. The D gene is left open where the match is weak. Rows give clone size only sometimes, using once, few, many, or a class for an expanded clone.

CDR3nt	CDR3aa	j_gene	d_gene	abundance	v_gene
TGCGCCAGCAGCCAAGTACGAAGGGACTCACCCCTCCACTTT	CASSQVRRDSPLHF	TRBJ1-6	-	-	TRBV4-1
TGCGCCAGCAAGGGGGCCTTCGCCGTCACAGATACGCAGTATTTT	CASKGAFAVTDTQYF	TRBJ2-3	TRBD1	-	TRBV10-2
TGTGCCAGCAGCTTAACCGGACAGGGAGGTAGCTACACCTTC	CASSLTGQGGSYTF	TRBJ1-2	TRBD1	few	TRBV5-6
TGTGCCAGCGGCGGGTCGGAGCAGTACTTC	CASGGSEQYF	TRBJ2-7	-	few	TRBV6-6
TGTGCCAGCAGTTCTCCGGGACGGGGAACAGATGGCTACACCTTC	CASSSPGRGTDGYTF	TRBJ1-2	-	-	TRBV6-5
TGCAGTGCTACGGGGGAGGGAAATGAAAAACTGTTTTTT	CSATGEGNEKLFF	TRBJ1-4	-	-	TRBV20-1
TGTGCCAGCAGTGCACTTCCGGGGGGACCTGGCTACGAGCAGTACTTC	CASSALPGGPGYEQYF	TRBJ2-7	TRBD2	few	TRBV6-2/TRBV6-3
TGTGCCAACAGTTTAATCCAAGAGACCCAGTACTTC	CANSLIQETQYF	TRBJ2-5	-	-	TRBV12-3/TRBV12-4
TGCAGTGCTTTTCCCCCCGGAACAGGAACTCAAGAGACCCAGTACTTC	CSAFPPGTGTQETQYF	TRBJ2-5	-	-	TRBV20-1
TGCAGCTACAGGGAGGAGGCCTACAATGAGCAGTTCTTC	CSYREEAYNEQFF	TRBJ2-1	-	few	TRBV20-1
TGTGCCAGCAGACAATCCTCGGGACAGGTTTCCTACGAGCAGTACTTC	CASRQSSGQVSYEQYF	TRBJ2-7	TRBD1	few	TRBV7-2
TGTGCCAGCGCCCTGGGAGGGGCAGGTCTGATCTATGGCTACACCTTC	CASALGGAGLIYGYTF	TRBJ1-2	-	-	TRBV7-9
TGTGCCAGCAGCTTACCTCCAGCGGGGGTAGAGACCCAGTACTTC	CASSLPPAGVETQYF	TRBJ2-5	TRBD2	-	TRBV7-6
TGTGCCATCAGACCGGCCAACAATGAGCAGTTCTTC	CAIRPANNEQFF	TRBJ2-1	-	once	TRBV10-3
TGTGCCAGCAGCTTCGGGCGCTACGAGCAGTACTTC	CASSFGRYEQYF	TRBJ2-7	-	many	TRBV11-2
TGTGCTAGCAGCTTAGAAGCGGGGGCTGGGCGTGAGCAGTTCTTC	CASSLEAGAGREQFF	TRBJ2-1	TRBD2	once	TRBV7-7
TGTGCCAGCAGTTATTTTCAGGGGAGCGGAATCTCTTACAATGAGCAGTTCTTC	CASSYFQGSGISYNEQFF	TRBJ2-1	-	-	TRBV6-2/TRBV6-3
TGTGCGACGGGATTGCTAGCGGGGGGGGATACGCAGTATTTT	CATGLLAGGDTQYF	TRBJ2-3	TRBD2	-	TRBV7-2
TGTGCCAGCAGCGTAGAAGGGACAGGGAACCAGCCCCAGCATTTT	CASSVEGTGNQPQHF	TRBJ1-5	TRBD1	few	TRBV9
TGTGCCAGCAGTGGGGAGGGCGAGGGGGAGTATCTGGACAATGAGCAGTTCTTC	CASSGEGEGEYLDNEQFF	TRBJ2-1	-	-	TRBV2
TGTGCCGGCAGTTTATCTTCAGGGGCTTTTCTAGGTGAGCAGTTCTTC	CAGSLSSGAFLGEQFF	TRBJ2-1	-	-	TRBV27
TGTGCCATCAGTGATCAGGGGGCAACGCAGCCCCAGCATTTT	CAISDQGATQPQHF	TRBJ1-5	TRBD1	-	TRBV10-3
TGTGCCAGCAGCCAAGACGGACTAGCGGGGGAGAGCTCCTACAATGAGCAGTTCTTC	CASSQDGLAGESSYNEQFF	TRBJ2-1	TRBD2	-	TRBV4-2
TGTGCCAGCAGGGAATCGACTGAGGGCTACACCTTC	CASRESTEGYTF	TRBJ1-2	-	-	TRBV6-6
TGCAGTGCTAGAGCCCCCTCCAGGGGGGCAAAACTGTTTTTT	CSARAPSRGAKLFF	TRBJ1-4	TRBD1	once	TRBV20-1
TGTGCCAGCAGCGGACAGGGGATTGAGCAGTTCTTC	CASSGQGIEQFF	TRBJ2-1	TRBD1	-	TRBV9
TGTGCCAGCAGTCAGGGACGTCTAGGGGGCTACACCTTC	CASSQGRLGGYTF	TRBJ1-2	-	-	TRBV28
TGTGCCAGCAGTGAAGCCGGGCAGAACTACGAGCAGTACTTC	CASSEAGQNYEQYF	TRBJ2-7	-	-	TRBV6-1
TGTGCCAGCAGTTACTCGCAGGTTAATAATTCACCCCTCCACTTT	CASSYSQVNNSPLHF	TRBJ1-6	-	-	TRBV6-5